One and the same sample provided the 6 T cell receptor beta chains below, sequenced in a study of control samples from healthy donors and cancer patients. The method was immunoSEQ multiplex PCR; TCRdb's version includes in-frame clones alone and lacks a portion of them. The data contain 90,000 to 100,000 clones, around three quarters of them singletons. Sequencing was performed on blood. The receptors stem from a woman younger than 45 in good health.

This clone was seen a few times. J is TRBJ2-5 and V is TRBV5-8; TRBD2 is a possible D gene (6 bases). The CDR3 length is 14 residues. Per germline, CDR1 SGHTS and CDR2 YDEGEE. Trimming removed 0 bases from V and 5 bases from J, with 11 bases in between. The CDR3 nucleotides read TGTGCCAGCAGCTTGGCGGGGGTCGTTGAGACCCAGTACTTC. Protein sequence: CASSLAGVVETQYF.

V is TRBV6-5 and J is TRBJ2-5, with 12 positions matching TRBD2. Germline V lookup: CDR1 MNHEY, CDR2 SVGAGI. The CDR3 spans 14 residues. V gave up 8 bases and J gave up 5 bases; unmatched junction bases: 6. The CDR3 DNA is TGTGCCAGCTCGTCTAGCGGGGGGGTGGAGACCCAGTACTTC. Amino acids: CASSSSGGVETQYF.

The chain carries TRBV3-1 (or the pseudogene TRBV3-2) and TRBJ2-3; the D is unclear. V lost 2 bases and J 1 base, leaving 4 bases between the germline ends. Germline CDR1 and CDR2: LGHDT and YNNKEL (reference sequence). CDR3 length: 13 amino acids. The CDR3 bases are TGTGCCAGCAGCCAACGGGGCACAGATACGCAGTATTTT. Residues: CASSQRGTDTQYF.

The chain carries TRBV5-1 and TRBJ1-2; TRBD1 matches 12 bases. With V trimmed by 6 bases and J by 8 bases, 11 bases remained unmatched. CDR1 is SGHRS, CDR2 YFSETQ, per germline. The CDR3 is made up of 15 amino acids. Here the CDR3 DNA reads TGCGCCAGCAAGAATCCGGGACAGGGGGCGCAAGGCTACACCTTC. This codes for CASKNPGQGAQGYTF.

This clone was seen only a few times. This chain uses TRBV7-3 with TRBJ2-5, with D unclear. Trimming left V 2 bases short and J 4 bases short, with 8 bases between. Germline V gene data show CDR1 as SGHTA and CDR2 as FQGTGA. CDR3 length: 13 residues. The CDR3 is CASSLVARETQYF. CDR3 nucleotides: TGTGCCAGCAGCTTAGTGGCCCGAGAGACCCAGTACTTC.

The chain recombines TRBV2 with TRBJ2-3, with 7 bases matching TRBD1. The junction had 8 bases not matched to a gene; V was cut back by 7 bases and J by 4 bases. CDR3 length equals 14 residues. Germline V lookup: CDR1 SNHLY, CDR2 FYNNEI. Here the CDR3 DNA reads TGTGCCAGCAAGACGACAGGGTACCCAGATACGCAGTATTTT. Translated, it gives CASKTTGYPDTQYF.